This T cell receptor (beta chain) stems from a study of blood T cells in healthy people across ages. Then a second PCR, running roughly 7 to 11 cycles, was carried out with a sample-barcoded 5' primer and a J-beta primer mix. TCRdb redid the calling of the 5' RACE reads with MiXCR, one entry per CDR3 protein. The data show more than 600,000 distinct CDR3 sequences, approximately 25% seen once. CDR1 SEHNR and CDR2 FQNEAQ come from the germline V gene (reference sequence). V was pared by 0 bases and J by 3 bases, with 9 bases between. The CDR3 has 15 amino acids. These sequences were also reported in another study, on T cells of mothers and their children.

The source is a boy aged 10-17 years in good health. What was sequenced was blood. The chain combines TRBV7-9 with TRBJ2-1, with D possibly TRBD2 on 5 matching bases. DNA for the CDR3: TGTGCCAGCAGCTTAGCTGCTAGCCGCTACAATGAGCAGTTCTTC. Protein sequence: CASSLAASRYNEQFF.